These 27 T cell receptor beta chains came from one sample sequenced in a study of siplizumab effects on memory and regulatory T cells. Sequencing used immunoSEQ multiplex PCR; TCRdb keeps in-frame clones, though not all of them. The sample holds about 120,000 clones, more than 90% seen once. The sequenced material came from CD4+ T cells sorted from blood. The receptors derive from a human donor in good health.

The chain has TRBV7-8 and TRBJ2-5; D gene unclear. The CDR3 covers 15 residues. The germline V and J ends were trimmed by 5 bases and 4 bases, with 17 bases remaining between them. Germline CDR1 and CDR2: SGHVS and FQNEAQ. The CDR3 bases are TGTGCCAGCAGCCTTACTCCTCAATTTAGAGAGACCCAGTACTTC. This sequence encodes CASSLTPQFRETQYF. The whole variable domain, remainder taken from reference TRBV7-8 and TRBJ2-5, is GAGVSQSPRYKVAKRGQDVALRCDPISGHVSLFWYQQALGQGPEFLTYFQNEAQLDKSGLPSDRFFAERPEGSVSTLKIQRTQQEDSAVYLCASSLTPQFRETQYFGPGTRLLVL.

The chain links TRBV19 to TRBJ2-2, with a possible D match to TRBD2 (5 bases). Germline-derived CDR1 and CDR2 are LNHDA and SQIVND (reference sequence). The CDR3 consists of 13 residues. Deletions cut 1 base from V and 6 bases from J, with 6 bases between. The CDR3 is CASSIAGSGELFF. CDR3 nucleotides: TGTGCCAGTAGTATAGCGGGGTCCGGGGAGCTGTTTTTT.

The chain is built from TRBV11-2 and TRBJ2-2, with D possibly being TRBD2 (6 bases). Trimming left V 5 bases short and J 4 bases short, with 11 bases between. The germline V gene has CDR1 SGHAT and CDR2 FQNNGV. The CDR3 length is 14 residues. CDR3 loop: CASSPRDFTGELFF. CDR3 bases: TGTGCCAGCAGCCCGCGGGACTTCACCGGGGAGCTGTTTTTT. The full variable domain, completed using reference TRBV11-2 and TRBJ2-2, is EAGVAQSPRYKIIEKRQSVAFWCNPISGHATLYWYQQILGQGPKLLIQFQNNGVVDDSQLPKDRFSAERLKGVDSTLKIQPAKLEDSAVYLCASSPRDFTGELFFGEGSRLTVL.

This chain joins TRBV12-5 and TRBJ1-1; 8 positions agree with TRBD1. The CDR3 is made up of 16 amino acids. V lost 0 bases to trimming and J lost 5 bases; unmatched junction nucleotides: 8. CDR1 and CDR2 (germline): LGHNT, FRNRAP. The DNA for the CDR3 is TGTGCTAGTGGTTTGGTACAAGCAGGGGGCAAAACTGAAGCTTTCTTT. This translates into CASGLVQAGGKTEAFF.

The chain couples TRBV5-4 to TRBJ2-7; D is ambiguous. CDR3 length: 12 residues. Trimming shortened V by 4 bases and J by 7 bases, and 12 bases separated the two germline ends. Germline-derived CDR1 and CDR2 are SGHNT and YYREEE (reference sequence). CDR3 DNA: TGTGCCAGCAGCCCCCCTATGGGGGAGCAGTACTTC. Protein product: CASSPPMGEQYF.

V gene TRBV10-3 combines with J gene TRBJ2-5; D is ambiguous. Germline V gives CDR1 ENHRY, CDR2 SYGVKD. Deletions cut 4 bases from V and 2 bases from J, with 8 bases between. The CDR3 has 13 amino acids. The CDR3 loop is CAISVNLQETQYF. DNA for the CDR3: TGTGCCATCAGTGTAAACTTACAAGAGACCCAGTACTTC.

The chain has TRBV5-1 and TRBJ1-4; TRBD1 matches 8 bases. J gave up 8 bases and V 4 bases, and 7 bases lay outside the gene matches. Germline V gene sequence: CDR1 SGHRS, CDR2 YFSETQ. CDR3 length: 14 residues. Here the CDR3 reads CASSPGQGMEKLFF. DNA of the CDR3: TGCGCCAGCAGCCCAGGACAGGGAATGGAAAAACTGTTTTTT.

J is TRBJ2-3 and V is TRBV11-2; perhaps D is TRBD1 or TRBD2 (5 bases each). CDR3 length: 14 amino acids. CDR1 and CDR2 (germline): SGHAT, FQNNGV. The V end was cut by 4 bases, the J end by 6 bases, with 14 bases between. The CDR3 here is CASSSGTASDTQYF. CDR3 in DNA: TGTGCCAGCAGCTCCGGGACCGCGTCGGATACGCAGTATTTT.

The chain couples TRBV5-1 to TRBJ1-1; D is perhaps TRBD1 (5 bases). Germline loops: CDR1 SGHRS, CDR2 YFSETQ. This CDR3 has 13 amino acids. V dropped 4 bases and J dropped 6 bases, with 13 bases sitting between them. As DNA, the CDR3 is TGCGCCAGCAGCAGGGGTGACGGCCCTGAAGCTTTCTTT. Translating gives CASSRGDGPEAFF. Combining the CDR3 with reference TRBV5-1 and TRBJ1-1 gives the whole variable domain KAGVTQTPRYLIKTRGQQVTLSCSPISGHRSVSWYQQTPGQGLQFLFEYFSETQRNKGNFPGRFSGRQFSNSRSEMNVSTLELGDSALYLCASSRGDGPEAFFGQGTRLTVV.

The chain links TRBV7-8 to TRBJ2-7; 10 bases match TRBD1. The V gene's germline CDR1 is SGHVS and CDR2 FQNEAQ. Trimming at V came to 5 bases and at J to 6 bases, leaving 31 bases not matched to a gene. CDR3 length: 22 residues. This chain's CDR3 is CASSRTGTGVNRGGHTLTEQYF. The CDR3 region has the DNA TGTGCCAGCAGCCGAACCGGGACAGGGGTAAACCGAGGGGGTCATACTTTAACCGAGCAGTACTTC.

This chain joins TRBV7-7 and TRBJ2-2, with 8 bases aligning to TRBD2. Germline-derived CDR1 and CDR2 are SSHAT and FNYEAQ (reference sequence). The CDR3 has 15 amino acids. The CDR3 spells CATGLDSINTGELFF. CDR3 sequence (DNA): TGTGCTACGGGACTAGACTCAATAAACACCGGGGAGCTGTTTTTT.

This sequence joins TRBV5-5 and TRBJ2-3; no reliable D call. The CDR3 extends over 13 amino acids. CDR1 is SGHKS, CDR2 YYEKEE, per germline (reference sequence). The V end lost 1 base, the J end lost 5 bases, and 8 bases lay between the germline ends. In DNA form, the CDR3 reads TGTGCCAGCAGCTTGAGGAGCGTAGATACGCAGTATTTT. Residues: CASSLRSVDTQYF.

This chain links TRBV7-9 with TRBJ2-1; TRBD2 aligns across 7 bases. The CDR3 sequence is 15 residues long. Germline V CDR1 and CDR2: SEHNR, FQNEAQ (reference sequence). V lost 3 bases to trimming and J lost 8 bases; unmatched junction nucleotides: 10. This CDR3 is CASSFLGVGRDEQFF. CDR3 coding DNA: TGTGCCAGCAGCTTCTTGGGGGTAGGGAGGGATGAGCAGTTCTTC.

This chain links TRBV14 with TRBJ2-7; D remains unclear. The V end was cut by 1 base, the J end by 2 bases, with 6 bases between. Germline assignment: CDR1 SGHDN and CDR2 FVKESK. The CDR3 loop spans 13 amino acids. The CDR3 region is CASSQVGTYEQYF. The CDR3 nucleotides are TGTGCCAGCAGCCAAGTAGGGACCTACGAGCAGTACTTC.

V gene TRBV18 combines with J gene TRBJ2-5; 9 nucleotides agree with TRBD2. The CDR3 length is 14 residues. Germline V CDR1 and CDR2: KGHSH, LQKENI. V was pared by 6 bases and J by 1 base, with 3 bases of the junction left unmatched. CDR3 amino acids: CASSRLAAQETQYF. The DNA of the CDR3 is TGTGCCAGCTCCCGACTAGCGGCCCAAGAGACCCAGTACTTC.

The genes are TRBV19 and TRBJ2-5; D is possibly TRBD2 (6 bases). Germline CDR1 reads LNHDA; CDR2 reads SQIVND (reference sequence). The CDR3 consists of 14 residues. With 7 bases removed from V and 1 base from J, the gap between germline ends came to 13 bases. CDR3 sequence (DNA): TGTGCCAGTAATCCCTCGGGAGTCCAAGAGACCCAGTACTTC. Residues: CASNPSGVQETQYF.

This chain joins TRBV19 and TRBJ1-1, with 8 bases that match TRBD1. The CDR3 runs to 14 residues. Germline loops: CDR1 LNHDA, CDR2 SQIVND (reference sequence). With V trimmed by 4 bases and J by 1 base, 2 bases remained unmatched. In DNA, the CDR3 is TGTGCCAGTAGTACTGGACAGGGGAACACTGAAGCTTTCTTT. Amino acids: CASSTGQGNTEAFF.

This chain joins TRBV10-3 and TRBJ1-2, with D possibly matching TRBD1 (5 bases). Looked up from germline, CDR1 is ENHRY and CDR2 is SYGVKD. Trimming took off 2 bases at V and 8 bases at J, with 21 bases between the two ends. The CDR3 sequence is 16 residues long. CDR3 DNA sequence: TGTGCCATCAGTGAGCCGCTAAGGTGGGGCTCAAGCGGCTACACCTTC. It translates to CAISEPLRWGSSGYTF.

The chain joins TRBV9 to TRBJ1-3, with D unclear. Germline V lookup: CDR1 SGDLS, CDR2 YYNGEE. The V end was cut by 3 bases, the J end by 0 bases, with 16 bases between. The CDR3 is 17 residues long. Written as DNA, the CDR3 is TGTGCCAGCAGCGACCTCGGGAGAGGTTCCTCTGGAAACACCATATATTTT. Translating it yields CASSDLGRGSSGNTIYF.

The chain has TRBV12-5 and TRBJ1-2; the D is unclear. CDR3 size: 11 residues. In germline, CDR1 is LGHNT, CDR2 FRNRAP. The V end was cut by 4 bases, the J end by 8 bases, with 8 bases between. The CDR3 here is CASGWRAGYTF. DNA for the CDR3: TGTGCTAGTGGTTGGAGAGCGGGCTACACCTTC.

The chain employs TRBV7-2 and TRBJ2-7; TRBD2 might be the D (6 bases). CDR1 is SGHTA and CDR2 is FQGNSA in the germline V gene. CDR3 length: 11 amino acids. V lost 8 bases and J lost 6, with 11 bases in between. This CDR3 reads CASQEGSEQYF. CDR3 sequence (DNA): TGTGCCAGCCAGGAGGGCTCCGAGCAGTACTTC.

Points on this clone: An end of the junction does not agree with germline; a read error may underlie this. The genes are TRBV5-5 and TRBJ2-3, with D unclear. The CDR3 length is 15 residues. Per germline, CDR1 SGHKS and CDR2 YYEKEE (reference sequence). CDR3 nucleotides: TGTGCCAGCAACTTGCAGGCCCCTAGCACAGATACGCAGTATTTT. This translates into CASNLQAPSTDTQYF.

The V call is TRBV4-1, the J call TRBJ2-3; D is undetermined. The ends were cut back, 4 bases at V and 1 base at J, with 15 bases in the middle. The length of the CDR3 is 16 residues. The germline CDR1 and CDR2 sequences are MGHRA and YSYEKL. CDR3 residues: CASSPLGLSGTDTQYF. CDR3 DNA: TGCGCCAGCAGCCCCTTAGGGCTTTCGGGCACAGATACGCAGTATTTT.

J is TRBJ1-2 and V is TRBV5-4; possible D gene TRBD1, 5 bases. The CDR3 is 16 amino acids. Trimming removed 2 bases at V and 6 bases at J, with 20 bases between. Germline lookup yields CDR1 SGHNT and CDR2 YYREEE (reference sequence). CDR3: CASSLGQQAWLHGYTF. The CDR3 DNA is TGTGCCAGCAGCTTAGGTCAACAGGCTTGGCTGCATGGCTACACCTTC.

This chain links TRBV9 with TRBJ2-7; D not certain. This CDR3 has 15 amino acids. Germline assignment: CDR1 SGDLS and CDR2 YYNGEE. V was shortened by 0 bases and J by 3 bases, with 13 bases between the two germline ends. The CDR3 loop reads CASSVDPARSYEQYF. The CDR3 DNA sequence: TGTGCCAGCAGCGTAGACCCCGCCCGAAGCTACGAGCAGTACTTC.

The table lists this clone with a count of one. The gene calls are TRBV5-6 and TRBJ2-1; D is uncertain. V shed 1 base and J shed 3 bases, with 5 bases lying between them. This CDR3 is built from 13 residues. Per germline, CDR1 SGHDT and CDR2 YYEEEE. Here the CDR3 DNA reads TGTGCCAGCAGCTTGCAGCTCTACAATGAGCAGTTCTTC. Its translation: CASSLQLYNEQFF.

This clone has a single count. V and J are TRBV5-1 and TRBJ2-1, with 9 nucleotides matching TRBD1. Germline lookup yields CDR1 SGHRS and CDR2 YFSETQ. The CDR3 runs 14 residues. Trimming took 7 bases from V and 5 from J; bases not matched to a gene: 7. CDR3 sequence reads: CASGRTGVHNEQFF. CDR3 sequence (DNA): TGCGCCAGCGGGCGGACAGGGGTCCACAATGAGCAGTTCTTC.